Below, 23 T cell receptor beta chains from the same sample are listed, as sequenced in a study of blood T cell repertoires in COVID-19. Assay: immunoSEQ multiplex PCR; the TCRdb copy retains only in-frame clones and omits some. The sample shows some 180,000 clones, roughly 85% of them seen only once. Sequencing used PBMCs or T cells enriched from blood (not recorded which). The receptors originated from a man aged 40-49 years who had recovered from COVID-19.

The chain recombines TRBV7-2 with TRBJ2-7; 10 bases fit TRBD1. CDR1 is SGHTA, CDR2 FQGNSA, per germline. The CDR3 has 17 residues. The ends lost 2 bases at V and 6 bases at J; junction bases unmatched: 13. CDR3 protein: CASSLRSPGQGFFEQYF. DNA for the CDR3: TGTGCCAGCAGCTTACGCTCCCCGGGACAGGGGTTTTTCGAGCAGTACTTC. Using reference TRBV7-2 and TRBJ2-7 for the parts outside the CDR3, the full variable domain is GAGVSQSPSNKVTEKGKDVELRCDPISGHTALYWYRQSLGQGLEFLIYFQGNSAPDKSGLPSDRFSAERTGGSVSTLTIQRTQQEDSAVYLCASSLRSPGQGFFEQYFGPGTRLTVT.

This clone occurred once. The rearrangement joins TRBV5-6 to TRBJ2-7; 7 bases are a match to TRBD1. The V segment lost 3 bases and the J segment 3 bases; nucleotides outside the gene matches: 3. This CDR3 contains 13 residues. Per the germline V gene, CDR1 is SGHDT and CDR2 is YYEEEE. The CDR3 coding sequence is TGTGCCAGCAGCTCCGGGACAGACTACGAGCAGTACTTC. Residues: CASSSGTDYEQYF.

In nucleotides, the CDR3 is TGTGCCAGCAGTTTACTTAAATTCGGTGGCGGCACCGAGCAGTACTTC. Its protein product is CASSLLKFGGGTEQYF. V usage is TRBV28 and J usage is TRBJ2-7; D is unclear. V was cut by 2 bases and J by 6 bases, with 20 bases left in between. The CDR3 has 16 amino acids. Germline CDR1 MDHEN, CDR2 SYDVKM. Full variable domain (outside the CDR3, taken from reference TRBV28 and TRBJ2-7): DVKVTQSSRYLVKRTGEKVFLECVQDMDHENMFWYRQDPGLGLRLIYFSYDVKMKEKGDIPEGYSVSREKKERFSLILESASTNQTSMYLCASSLLKFGGGTEQYFGPGTRLTVT.

V usage is TRBV9 and J usage is TRBJ1-1; 7 bases map to TRBD1. The V segment lost 0 bases and the J segment 2 bases; nucleotides outside the gene matches: 10. CDR1 is SGDLS, CDR2 YYNGEE, per germline. The CDR3 contains 17 residues. The CDR3 bases are TGTGCCAGCAGCGTAGACCCAGTAGGGGGCATTAACACTGAAGCTTTCTTT. Translating gives CASSVDPVGGINTEAFF.

The chain carries TRBV15 and TRBJ2-7; 7 nucleotides align to TRBD1. The CDR3 contains 14 residues. The trim removed 0 bases at V and 5 bases at J, leaving 4 bases unmatched. Germline assignment: CDR1 LNHNV and CDR2 YYDKDF (reference sequence). The CDR3 DNA follows: TGTGCCACCAGCAGAGAGGACAGGTCGAACGAGCAGTACTTC. It encodes CATSREDRSNEQYF.

This rearrangement joins TRBV5-1 to TRBJ2-2, with 11 nucleotides matching TRBD2. The ends lost 4 bases at V and 0 bases at J; junction bases unmatched: 8. Germline CDR1 is SGHRS and CDR2 is YFSETQ. This CDR3 is built from 18 residues. CDR3 loop: CASSPSGSGGANTGELFF. In DNA form, the CDR3 reads TGCGCCAGCAGCCCCTCGGGTAGCGGGGGGGCGAACACCGGGGAGCTGTTTTTT.

The rearrangement links TRBV14 to TRBJ1-2; TRBD1 matches 8 bases. J gave up 4 bases and V 5 bases, and 9 bases lay outside the gene matches. The CDR3 loop spans 15 amino acids. Germline V gene data show CDR1 as SGHDN and CDR2 as FVKESK. CDR3: CASSTDDRGPYGYTF. Here the CDR3 DNA reads TGTGCCAGCAGCACCGACGACAGGGGCCCCTATGGCTACACCTTC.

J is TRBJ1-6 and V is TRBV28, with D possibly matching TRBD1 (6 bases). Germline V CDR1 and CDR2: MDHEN, SYDVKM. The CDR3 is 15 amino acids. V was pared by 6 bases and J by 7 bases, with 16 bases between. DNA of the CDR3: TGTGCCAGCAGGCTCCCCAGGGGCGGAAATTCACCCCTCCACTTT. Residues: CASRLPRGGNSPLHF.

J is TRBJ2-5 and V is TRBV29-1, with TRBD2 identical over 11 bases. The germline V gene has CDR1 SQVTM and CDR2 ANQGSEA. The V segment lost 8 bases and the J segment 0 bases; nucleotides outside the gene matches: 26. CDR3 length: 21 residues. The CDR3 loop is CSTRKGVGGRTSGPYQETQYF. DNA for the CDR3: TGCAGCACCCGTAAGGGAGTAGGGGGTCGGACTAGCGGGCCGTACCAAGAGACCCAGTACTTC. Combining the CDR3 with reference TRBV29-1 and TRBJ2-5 gives the whole variable domain SAVISQKPSRDICQRGTSLTIQCQVDSQVTMMFWYRQQPGQSLTLIATANQGSEATYESGFVIDKFPISRPNLTFSTLTVSNMSPEDSSIYLCSTRKGVGGRTSGPYQETQYFGPGTRLLVL.

V is TRBV19 and J is TRBJ1-1; 7 nucleotides line up with TRBD1. This CDR3 contains 12 residues. Germline CDR1 is LNHDA and CDR2 is SQIVND (reference sequence). Unmatched junction bases numbered 6, after V lost 5 bases and J lost 9 bases. CDR3 nucleotide sequence: TGTGCCAGTAGTCATAAGGGACAGCAAGCTTTCTTT. Its translation is CASSHKGQQAFF.

The V gene is TRBV7-2, the J gene TRBJ2-5, with 13 bases that match TRBD2. V gave up 1 base and J gave up 6 bases; unmatched junction bases: 2. Germline CDR1 is SGHTA and CDR2 is FQGNSA. The CDR3 totals 15 residues. The CDR3 nucleotides read TGTGCCAGCAGCTTAGGGACTAGCGGGAGCAAGACCCAGTACTTC. Translating it yields CASSLGTSGSKTQYF.

The genes are TRBV5-1 and TRBJ1-1; the D is unclear. V shed 4 bases and J shed 6 bases, with 16 bases lying between them. Germline V gene sequence: CDR1 SGHRS, CDR2 YFSETQ. This CDR3 region has 14 residues. The CDR3 coding sequence is TGCGCCAGCAGCCCGGGCGGGAACTTCCCTGAAGCTTTCTTT. As protein: CASSPGGNFPEAFF.

This rearrangement joins TRBV6-1 to TRBJ1-1, with unresolved D. The length of the CDR3 is 11 residues. Germline CDR1 is MNHNS and CDR2 is SASEGT. V gave up 6 bases and J gave up 3 bases, with 5 bases separating them. The CDR3: CASRYDTEAFF. In nucleotides, the CDR3 is TGTGCCAGCAGGTATGACACTGAAGCTTTCTTT.

The V and J genes are TRBV4-1 and TRBJ2-3; 7 nucleotides line up with TRBD1. Germline V CDR1 and CDR2: MGHRA, YSYEKL. Unmatched junction bases numbered 6, after V lost 0 bases and J lost 3 bases. The length of the CDR3 is 16 residues. CDR3 amino acids: CASSQDRGLGTDTQYF. The CDR3 nucleotides read TGCGCCAGCAGCCAAGATAGGGGGCTTGGGACAGATACGCAGTATTTT.

The gene calls are TRBV28 and TRBJ1-2; D remains ambiguous. V was clipped by 8 bases and J by 0 bases, with 10 bases between them. CDR3 length equals 13 residues. Looked up from germline, CDR1 is MDHEN and CDR2 is SYDVKM. The CDR3 sequence is CASGLRANYGYTF. For the CDR3, the DNA is TGTGCCAGCGGGCTTCGAGCTAACTATGGCTACACCTTC.

The V call is TRBV29-1, the J call TRBJ2-1, with 8 bases fitting TRBD2. CDR1 is SQVTM, CDR2 ANQGSEA, per germline. CDR3 length: 15 amino acids. Losses at the gene ends were 3 bases for V and 0 bases for J; bases not matched to a gene: 4. The CDR3 nucleotides are TGCAGCGTTGATACCAGCGGGAGCTCCTACAATGAGCAGTTCTTC. The encoded protein is CSVDTSGSSYNEQFF.

The J gene is TRBJ2-2, the V gene TRBV19; 8 nucleotides match TRBD1. The germline CDR1 and CDR2 sequences are LNHDA and SQIVND (reference sequence). V lost 4 bases, J lost 5 bases, and 9 bases stayed unmatched. This CDR3 spans 16 amino acids. CDR3 DNA: TGTGCCAGTAGTAAATTCAGGGGGCGCAATACCGGGGAGCTGTTTTTT. Its translation is CASSKFRGRNTGELFF.

The V gene is TRBV5-1, the J gene TRBJ2-5; 8 bases fit TRBD1. Germline CDR1 is SGHRS and CDR2 is YFSETQ. This CDR3 has 13 amino acids. Trimming removed 1 base from V and 5 bases from J; junction bases left unmatched: 1. CDR3 nucleotides: TGCGCCAGCAGCTTGCACAGGGGGGAGACCCAGTACTTC. Protein sequence: CASSLHRGETQYF.

The V and J genes are TRBV27 and TRBJ1-5; possibly TRBD1 for D (6 bases). With 7 bases removed from V and 3 bases from J, the gap between germline ends came to 16 bases. The germline V gene encodes CDR1 MNHEY and CDR2 SMNVEV (reference sequence). CDR3 length equals 15 residues. The chain's CDR3 is CASTLSGGPNQPQHF. CDR3 bases: TGTGCCAGCACCCTAAGTGGGGGCCCCAATCAGCCCCAGCATTTT.

The gene calls are TRBV15 and TRBJ2-7; 14 bases line up with TRBD2. The length of the CDR3 is 14 residues. Per germline, CDR1 LNHNV and CDR2 YYDKDF (reference sequence). With V trimmed by 3 bases and J by 6 bases, 1 base remained unmatched. The CDR3 DNA is TGTGCCACCAGCAGGACTAGCGGGAGGGTCGAGCAGTACTTC. It yields the protein CATSRTSGRVEQYF.

The chain combines TRBV12-5 with TRBJ2-5, with unresolved D. V lost 0 bases and J 10 bases, leaving 6 bases between the germline ends. The germline V gene has CDR1 LGHNT and CDR2 FRNRAP. This CDR3 comprises 11 residues. The CDR3 DNA reads as TGTGCTAGTGGTTTGGTTCAGGACCAGTACTTC. It encodes CASGLVQDQYF.

The chain joins TRBV5-1 to TRBJ2-5; the D gene is possibly TRBD2 (5 bases). The germline V and J ends were trimmed by 0 bases and 4 bases, with 10 bases remaining between them. The germline V gene encodes CDR1 SGHRS and CDR2 YFSETQ. This CDR3 comprises 14 residues. The chain's CDR3 is CASSLALGGETQYF. CDR3 DNA sequence: TGCGCCAGCAGCTTGGCCTTAGGAGGAGAGACCCAGTACTTC.

This clone is a singleton in its sample. This chain uses TRBV6-4 with TRBJ1-6; 8 positions agree with TRBD1. Germline CDR1 and CDR2: MRHNA and SNTAGT. J was trimmed by 6 bases and V by 6 bases; bases with no gene match: 7. This CDR3 region has 15 residues. CDR3 in amino acids: CASSLDRAPNSPLHF. CDR3 DNA: TGTGCCAGCAGCCTGGACAGGGCCCCTAATTCACCCCTCCACTTT.